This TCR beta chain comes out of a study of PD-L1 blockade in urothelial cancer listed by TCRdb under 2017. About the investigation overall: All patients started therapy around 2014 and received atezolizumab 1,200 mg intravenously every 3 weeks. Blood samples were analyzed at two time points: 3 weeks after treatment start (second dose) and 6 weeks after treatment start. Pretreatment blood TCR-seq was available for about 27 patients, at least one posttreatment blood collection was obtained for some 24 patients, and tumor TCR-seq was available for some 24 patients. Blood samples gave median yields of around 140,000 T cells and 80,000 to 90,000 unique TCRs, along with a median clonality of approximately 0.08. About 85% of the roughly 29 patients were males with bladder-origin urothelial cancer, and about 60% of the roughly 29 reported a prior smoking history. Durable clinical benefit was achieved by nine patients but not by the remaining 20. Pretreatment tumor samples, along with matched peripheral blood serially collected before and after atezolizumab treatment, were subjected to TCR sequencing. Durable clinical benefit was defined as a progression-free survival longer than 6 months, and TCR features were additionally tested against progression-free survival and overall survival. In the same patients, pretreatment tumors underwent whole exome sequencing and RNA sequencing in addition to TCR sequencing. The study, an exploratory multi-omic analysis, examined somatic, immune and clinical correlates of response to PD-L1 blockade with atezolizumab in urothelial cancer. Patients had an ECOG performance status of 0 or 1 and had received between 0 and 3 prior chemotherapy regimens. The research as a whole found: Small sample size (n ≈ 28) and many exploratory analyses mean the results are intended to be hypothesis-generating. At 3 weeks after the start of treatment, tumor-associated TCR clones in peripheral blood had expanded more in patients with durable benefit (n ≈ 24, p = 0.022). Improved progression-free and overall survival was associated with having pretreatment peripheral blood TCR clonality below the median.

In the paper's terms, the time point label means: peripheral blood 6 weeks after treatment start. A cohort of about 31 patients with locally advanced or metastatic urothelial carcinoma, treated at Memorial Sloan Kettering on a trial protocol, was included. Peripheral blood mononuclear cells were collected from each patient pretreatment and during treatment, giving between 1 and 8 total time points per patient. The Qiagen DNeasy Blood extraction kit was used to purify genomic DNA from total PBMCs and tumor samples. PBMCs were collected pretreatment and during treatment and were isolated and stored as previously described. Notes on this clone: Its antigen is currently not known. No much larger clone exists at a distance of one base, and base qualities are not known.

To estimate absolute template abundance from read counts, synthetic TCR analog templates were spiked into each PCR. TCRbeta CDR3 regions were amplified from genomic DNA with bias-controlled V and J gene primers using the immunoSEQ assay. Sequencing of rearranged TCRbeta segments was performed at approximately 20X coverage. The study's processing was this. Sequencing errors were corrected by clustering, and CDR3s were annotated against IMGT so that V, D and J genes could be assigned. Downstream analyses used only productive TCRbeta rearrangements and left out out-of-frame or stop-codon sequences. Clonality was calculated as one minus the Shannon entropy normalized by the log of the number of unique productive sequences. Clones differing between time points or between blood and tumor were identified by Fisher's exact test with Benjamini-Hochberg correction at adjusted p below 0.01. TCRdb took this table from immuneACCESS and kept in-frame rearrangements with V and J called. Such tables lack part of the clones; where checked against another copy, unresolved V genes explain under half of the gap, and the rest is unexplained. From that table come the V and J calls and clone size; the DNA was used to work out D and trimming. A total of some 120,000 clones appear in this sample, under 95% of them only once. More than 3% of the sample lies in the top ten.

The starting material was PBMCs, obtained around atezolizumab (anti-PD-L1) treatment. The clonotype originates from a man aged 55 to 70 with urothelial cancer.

The nucleotide sequence reads TGTGCCAGCAGCCTCGGACAGGTTGGATCCGGGGAGCTGTTTTTT. It encodes CASSLGQVGSGELFF. The chain couples TRBV5-5 to TRBJ2-2; 7 of the junction bases match TRBD1. V and J are trimmed by 4 bases and 6 bases, and the gene matches miss 9 bases of the junction. The CDR1 and CDR2 encoded by the germline V gene (reference sequence) are SGHKS and YYEKEE. Measured from the cysteine to the phenylalanine, the CDR3 is 15 residues long. Just the 45-base CDR3 DNA is kept, in frame starting at base 1.